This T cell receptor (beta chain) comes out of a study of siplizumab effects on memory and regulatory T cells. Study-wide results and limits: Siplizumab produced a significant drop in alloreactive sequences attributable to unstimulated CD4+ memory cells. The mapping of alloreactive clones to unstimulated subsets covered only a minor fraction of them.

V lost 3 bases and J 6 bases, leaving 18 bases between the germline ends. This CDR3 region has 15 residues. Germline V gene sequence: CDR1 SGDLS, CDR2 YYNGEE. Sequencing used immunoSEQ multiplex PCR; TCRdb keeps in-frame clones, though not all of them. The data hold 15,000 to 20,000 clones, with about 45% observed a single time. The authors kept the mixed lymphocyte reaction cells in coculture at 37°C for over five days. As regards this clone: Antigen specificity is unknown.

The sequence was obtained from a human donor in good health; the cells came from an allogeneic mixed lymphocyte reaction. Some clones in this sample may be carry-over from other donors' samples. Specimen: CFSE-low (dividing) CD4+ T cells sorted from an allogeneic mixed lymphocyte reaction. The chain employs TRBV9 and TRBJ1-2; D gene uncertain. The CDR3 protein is CASSGPLTGNHGYTF. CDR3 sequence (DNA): TGTGCCAGCAGCGGACCCCTAACCGGGAACCATGGCTACACCTTC.